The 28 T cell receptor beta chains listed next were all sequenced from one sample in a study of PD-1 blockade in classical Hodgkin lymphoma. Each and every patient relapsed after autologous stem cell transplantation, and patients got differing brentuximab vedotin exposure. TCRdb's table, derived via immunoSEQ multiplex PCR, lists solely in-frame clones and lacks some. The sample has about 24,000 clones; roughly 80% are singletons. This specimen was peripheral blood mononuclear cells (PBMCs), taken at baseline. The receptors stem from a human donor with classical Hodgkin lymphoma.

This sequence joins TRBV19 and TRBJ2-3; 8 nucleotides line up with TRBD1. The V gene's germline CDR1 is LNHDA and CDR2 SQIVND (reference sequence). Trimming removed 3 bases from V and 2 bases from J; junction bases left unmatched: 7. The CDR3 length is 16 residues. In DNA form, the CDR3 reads TGTGCCAGTAGTATTCGGACAGGGAAAACCACAGATACGCAGTATTTT. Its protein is CASSIRTGKTTDTQYF. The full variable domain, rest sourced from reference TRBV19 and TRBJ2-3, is DGGITQSPKYLFRKEGQNVTLSCEQNLNHDAMYWYRQDPGQGLRLIYYSQIVNDFQKGDIAEGYSVSREKKESFPLTVTSAQKNPTAFYLCASSIRTGKTTDTQYFGPGTRLTVL.

CDR3 region: CASSLDVSGLAEDTQYF. Here the CDR3 DNA reads TGTGCCAGCAGCTTAGACGTTTCCGGACTAGCAGAAGATACGCAGTATTTT. The chain employs TRBV11-2 and TRBJ2-3; 8 bases fit TRBD2. Germline assignment: CDR1 SGHAT and CDR2 FQNNGV. The CDR3 contains 17 residues. V shed 0 bases and J 5 bases; nucleotides not matched to a gene: 10.

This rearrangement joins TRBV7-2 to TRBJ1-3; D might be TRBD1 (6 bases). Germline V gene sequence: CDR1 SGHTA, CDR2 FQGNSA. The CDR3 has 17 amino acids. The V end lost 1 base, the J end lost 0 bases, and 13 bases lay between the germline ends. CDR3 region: CASSLVGTSHSGNTIYF. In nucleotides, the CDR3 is TGTGCCAGCAGCTTAGTGGGGACATCCCACTCTGGAAACACCATATATTTT.

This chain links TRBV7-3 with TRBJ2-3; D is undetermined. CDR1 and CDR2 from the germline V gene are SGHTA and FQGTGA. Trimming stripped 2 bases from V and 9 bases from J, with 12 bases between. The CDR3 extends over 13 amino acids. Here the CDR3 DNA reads TGTGCCAGCAGCTTAGTCGAGTCCTCAACGCAGTATTTT. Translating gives CASSLVESSTQYF. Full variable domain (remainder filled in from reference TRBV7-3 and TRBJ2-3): GAGVSQTPSNKVTEKGKYVELRCDPISGHTALYWYRQSLGQGPEFLIYFQGTGAADDSGLPNDRFFAVRPEGSVSTLKIQRTERGDSAVYLCASSLVESSTQYFGPGTRLTVL.

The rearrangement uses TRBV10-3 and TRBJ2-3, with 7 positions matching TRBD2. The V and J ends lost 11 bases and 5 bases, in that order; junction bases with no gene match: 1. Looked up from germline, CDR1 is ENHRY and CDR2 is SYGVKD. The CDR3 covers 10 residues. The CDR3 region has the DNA TGTGCCTCGGGAGGAGATACGCAGTATTTT. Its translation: CASGGDTQYF.

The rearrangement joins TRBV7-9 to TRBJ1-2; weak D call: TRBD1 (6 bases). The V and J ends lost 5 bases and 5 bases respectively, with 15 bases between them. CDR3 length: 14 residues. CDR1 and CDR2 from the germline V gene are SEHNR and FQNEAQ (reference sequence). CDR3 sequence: CASSRTDSGYGYTF. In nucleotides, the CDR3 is TGTGCCAGCAGCCGTACGGACAGCGGATATGGCTACACCTTC.

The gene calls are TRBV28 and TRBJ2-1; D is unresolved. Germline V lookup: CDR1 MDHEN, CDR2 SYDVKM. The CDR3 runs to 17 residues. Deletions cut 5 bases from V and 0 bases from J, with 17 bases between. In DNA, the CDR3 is TGTGCCAGCAGTCCTTATTCTCGTTTGGACTCCTACAATGAGCAGTTCTTC. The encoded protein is CASSPYSRLDSYNEQFF. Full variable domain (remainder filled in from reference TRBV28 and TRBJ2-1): DVKVTQSSRYLVKRTGEKVFLECVQDMDHENMFWYRQDPGLGLRLIYFSYDVKMKEKGDIPEGYSVSREKKERFSLILESASTNQTSMYLCASSPYSRLDSYNEQFFGPGTRLTVL.

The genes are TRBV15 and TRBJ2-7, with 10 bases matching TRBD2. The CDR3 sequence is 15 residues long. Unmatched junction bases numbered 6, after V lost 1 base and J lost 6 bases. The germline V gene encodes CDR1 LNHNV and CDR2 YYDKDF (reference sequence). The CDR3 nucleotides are TGTGCCACCAGCAGAGGGCTAGCGGGGGCCTCCGAGCAGTACTTC. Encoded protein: CATSRGLAGASEQYF.

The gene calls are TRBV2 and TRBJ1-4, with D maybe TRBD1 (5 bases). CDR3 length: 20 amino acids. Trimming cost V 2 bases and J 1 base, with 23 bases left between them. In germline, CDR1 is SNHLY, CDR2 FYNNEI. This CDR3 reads CASSELTFPFTTETNEKLFF. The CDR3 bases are TGTGCCAGCAGTGAACTAACTTTTCCCTTCACGACAGAAACTAATGAAAAACTGTTTTTT. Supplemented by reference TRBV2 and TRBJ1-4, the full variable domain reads EPEVTQTPSHQVTQMGQEVILRCVPISNHLYFYWYRQILGQKVEFLVSFYNNEISEKSEIFDDQFSVERPDGSNFTLKIRSTKLEDSAMYFCASSELTFPFTTETNEKLFFGSGTQLSVL.

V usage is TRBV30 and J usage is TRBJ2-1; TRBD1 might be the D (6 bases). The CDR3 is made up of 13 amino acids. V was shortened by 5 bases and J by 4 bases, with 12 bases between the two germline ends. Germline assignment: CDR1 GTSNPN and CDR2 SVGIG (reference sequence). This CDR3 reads CAWLGGWYNEQFF. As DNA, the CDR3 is TGTGCCTGGTTAGGGGGTTGGTACAATGAGCAGTTCTTC.

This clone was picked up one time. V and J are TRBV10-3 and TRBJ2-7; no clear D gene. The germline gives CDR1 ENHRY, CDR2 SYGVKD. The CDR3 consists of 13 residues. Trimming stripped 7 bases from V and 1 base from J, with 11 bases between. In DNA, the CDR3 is TGTGCCATCACTCCCGGGCCGTCCTACGAGCAGTACTTC. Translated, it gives CAITPGPSYEQYF.

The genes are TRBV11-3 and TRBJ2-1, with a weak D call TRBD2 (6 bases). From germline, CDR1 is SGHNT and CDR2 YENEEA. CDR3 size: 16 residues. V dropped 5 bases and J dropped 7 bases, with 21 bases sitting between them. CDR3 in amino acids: CASSRGTFGEANEQFF. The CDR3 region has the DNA TGTGCCAGCAGCCGCGGGACTTTCGGGGAAGCTAATGAGCAGTTCTTC.

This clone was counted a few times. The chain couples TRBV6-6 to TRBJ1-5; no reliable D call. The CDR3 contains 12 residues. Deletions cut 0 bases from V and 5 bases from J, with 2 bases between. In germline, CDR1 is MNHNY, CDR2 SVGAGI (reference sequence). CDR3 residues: CASSYSDQPQHF. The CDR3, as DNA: TGTGCCAGCAGTTACTCAGATCAGCCCCAGCATTTT.

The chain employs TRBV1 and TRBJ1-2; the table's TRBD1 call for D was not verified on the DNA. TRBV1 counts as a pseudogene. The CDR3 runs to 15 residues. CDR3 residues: CTSSQDRQANYGYTF. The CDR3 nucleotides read TGCACCAGCAGCCAAGATCGACAGGCTAACTATGGCTACACCTTC.

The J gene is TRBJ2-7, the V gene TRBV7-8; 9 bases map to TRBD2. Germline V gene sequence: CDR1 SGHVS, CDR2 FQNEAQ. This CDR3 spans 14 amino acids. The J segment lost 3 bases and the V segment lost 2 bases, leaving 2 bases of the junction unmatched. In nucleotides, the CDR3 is TGTGCCAGCAGCTTAAGTAGCGGGGGCTACGAGCAGTACTTC. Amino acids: CASSLSSGGYEQYF. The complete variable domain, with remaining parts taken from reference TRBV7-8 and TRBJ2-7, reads GAGVSQSPRYKVAKRGQDVALRCDPISGHVSLFWYQQALGQGPEFLTYFQNEAQLDKSGLPSDRFFAERPEGSVSTLKIQRTQQEDSAVYLCASSLSSGGYEQYFGPGTRLTVT.

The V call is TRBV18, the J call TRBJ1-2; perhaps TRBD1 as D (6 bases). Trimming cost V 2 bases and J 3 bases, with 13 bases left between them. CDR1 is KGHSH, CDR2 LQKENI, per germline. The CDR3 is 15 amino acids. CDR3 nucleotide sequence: TGTGCCAGCTCACCAAGGGGGGGCGCGGACTATGGCTACACCTTC. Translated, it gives CASSPRGGADYGYTF.

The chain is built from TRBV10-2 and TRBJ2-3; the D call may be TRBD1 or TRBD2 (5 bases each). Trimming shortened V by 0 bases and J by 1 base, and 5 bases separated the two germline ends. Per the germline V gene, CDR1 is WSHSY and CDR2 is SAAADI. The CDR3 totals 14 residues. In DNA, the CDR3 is TGCGCCAGCAGTGAGTCGGGGGGCACAGATACGCAGTATTTT. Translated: CASSESGGTDTQYF.

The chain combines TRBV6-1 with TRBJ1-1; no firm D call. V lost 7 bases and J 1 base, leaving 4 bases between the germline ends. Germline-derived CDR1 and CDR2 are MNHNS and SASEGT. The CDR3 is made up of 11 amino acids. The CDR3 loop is CASTGNTEAFF. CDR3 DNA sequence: TGTGCCAGCACGGGGAACACTGAAGCTTTCTTT.

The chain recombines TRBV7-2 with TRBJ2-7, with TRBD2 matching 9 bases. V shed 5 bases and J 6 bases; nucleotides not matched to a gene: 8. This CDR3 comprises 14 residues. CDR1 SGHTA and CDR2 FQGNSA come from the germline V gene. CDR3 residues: CASSVRLAAGEQYF. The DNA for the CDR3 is TGTGCCAGCAGCGTGAGACTAGCGGCTGGCGAGCAGTACTTC.

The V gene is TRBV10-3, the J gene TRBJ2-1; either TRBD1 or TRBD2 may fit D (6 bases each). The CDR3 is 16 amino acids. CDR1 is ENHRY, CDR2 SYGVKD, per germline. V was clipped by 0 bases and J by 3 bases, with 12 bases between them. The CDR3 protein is CAISESTRGLYNEQFF. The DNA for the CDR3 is TGTGCCATCAGTGAGTCGACTCGGGGGCTCTACAATGAGCAGTTCTTC.

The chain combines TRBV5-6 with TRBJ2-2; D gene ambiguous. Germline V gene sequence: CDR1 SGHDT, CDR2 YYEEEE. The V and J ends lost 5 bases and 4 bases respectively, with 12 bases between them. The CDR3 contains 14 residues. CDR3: CASRHRPGTGELFF. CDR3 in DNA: TGTGCCAGCAGACATCGGCCAGGCACCGGGGAGCTGTTTTTT.

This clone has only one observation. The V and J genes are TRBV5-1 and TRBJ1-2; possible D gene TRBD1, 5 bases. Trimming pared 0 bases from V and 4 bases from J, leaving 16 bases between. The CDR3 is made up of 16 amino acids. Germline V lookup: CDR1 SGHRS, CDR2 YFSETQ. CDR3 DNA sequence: TGCGCCAGCAGCTTGGGAGGTGGAGGACAAGTCTATGGCTACACCTTC. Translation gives CASSLGGGGQVYGYTF.

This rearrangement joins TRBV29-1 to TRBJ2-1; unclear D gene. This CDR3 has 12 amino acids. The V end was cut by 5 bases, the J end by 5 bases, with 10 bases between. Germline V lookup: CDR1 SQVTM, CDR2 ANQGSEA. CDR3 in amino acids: CSVWGSNNEQFF. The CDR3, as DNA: TGCAGCGTTTGGGGTTCTAACAATGAGCAGTTCTTC.

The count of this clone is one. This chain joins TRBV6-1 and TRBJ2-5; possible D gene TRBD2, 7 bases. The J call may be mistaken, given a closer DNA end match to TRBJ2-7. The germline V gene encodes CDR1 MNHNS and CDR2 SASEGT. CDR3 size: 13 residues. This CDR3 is CASSVGGPYEQYF. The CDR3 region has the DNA TGTGCCAGCAGTGTCGGGGGGCCATACGAGCAGTACTTC.

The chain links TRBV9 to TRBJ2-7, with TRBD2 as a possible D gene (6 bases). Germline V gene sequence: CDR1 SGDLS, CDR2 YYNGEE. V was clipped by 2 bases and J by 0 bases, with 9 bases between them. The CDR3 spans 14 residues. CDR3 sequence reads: CASSVGGSSYEQYF. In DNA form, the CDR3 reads TGTGCCAGCAGCGTCGGGGGTAGCTCCTACGAGCAGTACTTC.

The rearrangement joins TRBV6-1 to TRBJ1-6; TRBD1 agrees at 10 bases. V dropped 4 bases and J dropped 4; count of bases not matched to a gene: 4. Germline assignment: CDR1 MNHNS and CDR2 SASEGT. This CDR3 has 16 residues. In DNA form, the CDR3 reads TGTGCCAGCAGTGGCCGGGACAGGGGATATAATTCACCCCTCCACTTT. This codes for CASSGRDRGYNSPLHF.

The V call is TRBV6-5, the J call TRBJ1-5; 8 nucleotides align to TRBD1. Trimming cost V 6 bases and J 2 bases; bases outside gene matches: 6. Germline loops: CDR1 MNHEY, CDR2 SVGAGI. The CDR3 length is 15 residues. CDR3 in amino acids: CASRTGGGGNQPQHF. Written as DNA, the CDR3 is TGTGCCAGCAGAACAGGGGGAGGGGGCAATCAGCCCCAGCATTTT.

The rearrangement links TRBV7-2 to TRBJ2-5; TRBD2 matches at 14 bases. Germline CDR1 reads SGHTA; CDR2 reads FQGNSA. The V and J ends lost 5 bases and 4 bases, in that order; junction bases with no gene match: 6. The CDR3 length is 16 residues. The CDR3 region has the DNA TGTGCCAGCAGCATCGGACTAGCGGGGGGCCTAGAGACCCAGTACTTC. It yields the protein CASSIGLAGGLETQYF.